This TCR beta chain was sequenced during a study of shared clonotypes between healthy human individuals. Study conclusions and caveats: Lower generation probabilities were found for non-shared clonotypes than for those shared by all four donors.

Around 220 ng DNA, 25,000 to 30,000 T cell genomes, went into each sorted-subset replicate PCR. Produced via immunoSEQ multiplex PCR; TCRdb's table is partial and in-frame only. The sample has fewer than 1.8 million clones, 98% seen once. CDR3 length equals 15 residues. The germline gives CDR1 MNHEY, CDR2 SVGAGI. J lost 7 bases, V lost 5 bases, and 13 bases had no gene match. Details on this clone: Its antigen is unknown.

Each sample came from a Caucasian adult donor living in Nashville, Tennessee. The receptor was isolated from a man in his thirties or forties in good health. The sequenced sample was naive CD4+ T cells sorted from blood. Noted subset: CD45RA+ positively selected. The chain couples TRBV6-5 to TRBJ2-7; 8 nucleotides match TRBD2. This chain's CDR3 is CASSHQKPGLGEQYF. CDR3 bases: TGTGCCAGCAGTCACCAGAAACCGGGACTAGGGGAGCAGTACTTC.